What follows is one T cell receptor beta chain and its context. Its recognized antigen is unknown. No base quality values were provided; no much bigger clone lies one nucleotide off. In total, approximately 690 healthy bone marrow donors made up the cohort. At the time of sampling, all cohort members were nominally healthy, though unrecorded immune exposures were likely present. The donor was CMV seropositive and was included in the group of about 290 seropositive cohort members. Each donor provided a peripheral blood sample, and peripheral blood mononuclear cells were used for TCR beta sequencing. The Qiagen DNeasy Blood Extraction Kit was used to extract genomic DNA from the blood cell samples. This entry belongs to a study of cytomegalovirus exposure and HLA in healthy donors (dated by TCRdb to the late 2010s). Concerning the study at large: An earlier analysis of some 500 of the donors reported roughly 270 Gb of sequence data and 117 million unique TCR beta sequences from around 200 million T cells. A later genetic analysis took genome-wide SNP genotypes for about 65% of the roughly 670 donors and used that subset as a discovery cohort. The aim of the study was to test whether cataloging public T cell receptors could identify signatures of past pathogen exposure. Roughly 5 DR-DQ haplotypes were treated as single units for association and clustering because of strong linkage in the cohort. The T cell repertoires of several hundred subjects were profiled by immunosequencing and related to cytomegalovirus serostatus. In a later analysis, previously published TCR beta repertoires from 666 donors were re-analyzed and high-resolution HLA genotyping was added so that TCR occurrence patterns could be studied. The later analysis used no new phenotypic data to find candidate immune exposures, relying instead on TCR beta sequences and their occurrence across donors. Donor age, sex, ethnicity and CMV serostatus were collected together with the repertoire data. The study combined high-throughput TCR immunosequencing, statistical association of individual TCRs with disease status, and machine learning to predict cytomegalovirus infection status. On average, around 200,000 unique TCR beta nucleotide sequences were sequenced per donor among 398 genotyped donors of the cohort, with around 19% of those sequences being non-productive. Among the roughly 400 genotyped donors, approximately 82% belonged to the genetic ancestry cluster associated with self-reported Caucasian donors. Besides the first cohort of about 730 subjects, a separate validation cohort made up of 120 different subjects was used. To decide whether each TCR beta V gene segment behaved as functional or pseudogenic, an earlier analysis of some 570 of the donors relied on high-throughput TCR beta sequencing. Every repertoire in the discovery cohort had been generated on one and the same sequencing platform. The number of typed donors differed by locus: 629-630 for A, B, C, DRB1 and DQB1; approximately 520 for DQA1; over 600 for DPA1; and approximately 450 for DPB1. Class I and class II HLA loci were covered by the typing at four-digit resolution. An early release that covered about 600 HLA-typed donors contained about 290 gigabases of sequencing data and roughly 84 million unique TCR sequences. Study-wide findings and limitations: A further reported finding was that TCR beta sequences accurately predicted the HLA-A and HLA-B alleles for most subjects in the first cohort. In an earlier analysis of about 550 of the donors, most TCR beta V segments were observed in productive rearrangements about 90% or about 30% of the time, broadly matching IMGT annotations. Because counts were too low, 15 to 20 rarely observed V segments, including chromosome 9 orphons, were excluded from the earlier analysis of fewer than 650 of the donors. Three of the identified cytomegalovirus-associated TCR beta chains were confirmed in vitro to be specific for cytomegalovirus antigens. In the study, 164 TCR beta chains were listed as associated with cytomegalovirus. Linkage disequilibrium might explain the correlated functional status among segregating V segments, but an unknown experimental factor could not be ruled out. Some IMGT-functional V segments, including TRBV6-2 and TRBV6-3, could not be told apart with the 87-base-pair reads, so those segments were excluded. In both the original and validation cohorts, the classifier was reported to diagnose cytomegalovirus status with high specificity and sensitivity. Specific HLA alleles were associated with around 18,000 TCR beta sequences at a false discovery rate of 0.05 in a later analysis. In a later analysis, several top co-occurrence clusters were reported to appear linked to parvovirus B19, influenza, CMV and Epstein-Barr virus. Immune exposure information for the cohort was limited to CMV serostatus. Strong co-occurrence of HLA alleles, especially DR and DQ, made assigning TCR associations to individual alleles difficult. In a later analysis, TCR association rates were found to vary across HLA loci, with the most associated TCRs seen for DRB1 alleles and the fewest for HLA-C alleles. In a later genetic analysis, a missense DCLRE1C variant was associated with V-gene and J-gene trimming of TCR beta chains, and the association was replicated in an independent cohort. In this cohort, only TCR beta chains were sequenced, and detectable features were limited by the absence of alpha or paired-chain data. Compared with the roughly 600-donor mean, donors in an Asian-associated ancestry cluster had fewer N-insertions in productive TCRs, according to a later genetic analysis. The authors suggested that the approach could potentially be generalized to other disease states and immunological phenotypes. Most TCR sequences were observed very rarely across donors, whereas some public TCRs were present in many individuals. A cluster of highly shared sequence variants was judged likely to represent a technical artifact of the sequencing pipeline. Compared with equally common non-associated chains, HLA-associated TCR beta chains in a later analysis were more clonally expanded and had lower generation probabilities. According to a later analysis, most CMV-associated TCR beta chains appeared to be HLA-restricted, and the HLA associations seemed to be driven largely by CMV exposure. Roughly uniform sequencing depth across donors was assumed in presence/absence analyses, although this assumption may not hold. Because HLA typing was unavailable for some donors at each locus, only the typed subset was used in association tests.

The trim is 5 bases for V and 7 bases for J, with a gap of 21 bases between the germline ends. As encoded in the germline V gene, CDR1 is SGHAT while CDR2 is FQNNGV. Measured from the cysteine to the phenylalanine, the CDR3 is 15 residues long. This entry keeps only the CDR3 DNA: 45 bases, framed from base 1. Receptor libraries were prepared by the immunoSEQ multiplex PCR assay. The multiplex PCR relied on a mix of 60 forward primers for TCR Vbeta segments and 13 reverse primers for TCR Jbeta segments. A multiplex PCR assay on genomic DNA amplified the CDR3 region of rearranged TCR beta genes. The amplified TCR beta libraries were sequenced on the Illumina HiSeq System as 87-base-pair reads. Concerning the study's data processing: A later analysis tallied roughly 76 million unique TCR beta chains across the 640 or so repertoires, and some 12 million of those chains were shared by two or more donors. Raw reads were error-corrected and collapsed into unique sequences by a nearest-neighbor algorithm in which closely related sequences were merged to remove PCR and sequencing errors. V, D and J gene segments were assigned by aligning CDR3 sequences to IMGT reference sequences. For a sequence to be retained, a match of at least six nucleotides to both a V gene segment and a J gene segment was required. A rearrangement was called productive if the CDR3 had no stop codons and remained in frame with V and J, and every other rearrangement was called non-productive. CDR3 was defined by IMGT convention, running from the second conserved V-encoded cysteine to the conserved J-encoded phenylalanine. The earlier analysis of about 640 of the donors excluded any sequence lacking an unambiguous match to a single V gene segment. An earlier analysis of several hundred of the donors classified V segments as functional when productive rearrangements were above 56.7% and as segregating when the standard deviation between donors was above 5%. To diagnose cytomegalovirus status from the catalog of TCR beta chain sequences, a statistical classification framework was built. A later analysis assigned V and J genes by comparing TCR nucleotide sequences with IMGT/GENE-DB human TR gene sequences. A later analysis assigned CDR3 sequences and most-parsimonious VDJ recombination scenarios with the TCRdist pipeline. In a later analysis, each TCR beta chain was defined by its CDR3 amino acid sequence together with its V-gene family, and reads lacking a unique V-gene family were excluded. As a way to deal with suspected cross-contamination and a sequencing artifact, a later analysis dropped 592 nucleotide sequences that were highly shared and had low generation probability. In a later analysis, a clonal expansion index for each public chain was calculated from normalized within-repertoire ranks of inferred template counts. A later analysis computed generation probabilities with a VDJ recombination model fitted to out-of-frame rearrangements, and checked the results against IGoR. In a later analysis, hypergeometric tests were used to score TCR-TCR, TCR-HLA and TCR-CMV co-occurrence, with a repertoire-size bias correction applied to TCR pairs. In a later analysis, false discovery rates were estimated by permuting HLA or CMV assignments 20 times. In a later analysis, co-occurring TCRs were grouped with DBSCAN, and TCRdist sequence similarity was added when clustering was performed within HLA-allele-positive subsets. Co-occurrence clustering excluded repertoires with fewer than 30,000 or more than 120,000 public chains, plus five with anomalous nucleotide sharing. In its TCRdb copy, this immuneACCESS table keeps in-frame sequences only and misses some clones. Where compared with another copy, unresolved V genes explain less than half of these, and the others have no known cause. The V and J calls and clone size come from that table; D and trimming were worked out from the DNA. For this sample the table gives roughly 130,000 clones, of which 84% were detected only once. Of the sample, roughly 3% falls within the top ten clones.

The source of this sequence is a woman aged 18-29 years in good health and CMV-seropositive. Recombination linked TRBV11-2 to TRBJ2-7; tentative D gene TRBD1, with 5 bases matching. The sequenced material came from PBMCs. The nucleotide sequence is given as TGTGCCAGCAGCAGAGTAGACAGTCTATACGGGGAGCAGTACTTC. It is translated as CASSRVDSLYGEQYF.